The clone carrying this T cell receptor (beta chain) was observed a few times. This CDR3 spans 12 amino acids. The V end lost 7 bases, the J end lost 8 bases, and 12 bases lay between the germline ends. Germline V gives CDR1 SNHLY, CDR2 FYNNEI. The entry originates in a study of CD8 T cells in ankylosing spondylitis. TCRdb used MiXCR to reprocess the 5' RACE reads, holding one entry per CDR3 protein. The sample yields 190,000 or so distinct CDR3 sequences, over 10% seen once. This receptor was taken from a male donor with ankylosing spondylitis or in good health (not recorded which). Sequences were obtained from blood, either unsorted or a sorted T cell fraction (not recorded which). V usage is TRBV2 and J usage is TRBJ2-1; a possible D gene is TRBD1 (6 bases). CDR3 in DNA: TGTGCCAGCACTGACAGGAGCTATGAGCAGTTCTTC. Its translation is CASTDRSYEQFF. Full variable domain (missing parts from reference TRBV2 and TRBJ2-1): EPEVTQTPSHQVTQMGQEVILRCVPISNHLYFYWYRQILGQKVEFLVSFYNNEISEKSEIFDDQFSVERPDGSNFTLKIRSTKLEDSAMYFCASTDRSYEQFFGPGTRLTVL.